This entry concerns a single T cell receptor beta chain. No antigen is known for it. This CDR3 has 17 amino acids. Per the germline V gene, CDR1 is SSHAT and CDR2 is FNYEAQ (reference sequence). The germline V and J ends were trimmed by 5 bases and 1 base, with 18 bases remaining between them. PCR employed 60 Vbeta and 13 Jbeta primers. The data were produced by immunoSEQ multiplex PCR, yet TCRdb's version contains in-frame clones alone and is incomplete. This repertoire shows about 140,000 clones, about 75% found once; its top ten account for approximately 3.2%. The data stem from a study of cytomegalovirus exposure and HLA in healthy donors. Study results and caveats: According to an earlier analysis, most TCR beta V segments yielded productive rearrangements about 90% or about 30% of the time. Some TCR beta chains (more than 150 of them) were listed as cytomegalovirus-associated. The dataset shows that most TCR sequences were rare, while some public TCRs occurred in many donors.

The chain recombines TRBV7-7 with TRBJ2-1; no clear D. The TCR originated in a middle-aged man in good health and CMV-seronegative. The source material was PBMCs. The CDR3 loop is CASSPLPLVSSYNEQFF. CDR3 coding DNA: TGTGCCAGCAGCCCTTTACCCCTAGTATCATCCTACAATGAGCAGTTCTTC.